This note documents a single T cell receptor (beta chain) sequence. Residents of about 25 US areas, aged roughly 18 to 95 years, made up the participants. Cohorts were based on clinical histories the participants reported. Donors of Cohort 3 who recovered were those that had two negative PCRs, clearance, or symptom resolution. Study processing details: Cell counts per sample came from amplifying reference gene primers. Sequenced by immunoSEQ multiplex PCR; TCRdb stores in-frame clones only, minus some. The V and J calls and clone size are taken from that table; D and trimming were inferred from the DNA. The table has 150,000 to 200,000 clones, roughly 88% seen once; the top ten hold roughly 13%. These data come from a study of blood T cell repertoires in COVID-19. CDR3 length equals 17 residues. CDR1 is SNHLY, CDR2 FYNNEI, per germline. The germline V and J ends were trimmed by 7 bases and 2 bases, with 18 bases remaining between them.

The sequencing sample was made of PBMCs or T cells enriched from blood (not recorded which). This receptor was obtained from a woman in her sixties or seventies who had recovered from COVID-19. This chain links TRBV2 with TRBJ2-6, with D possibly TRBD1 on 5 matching bases. The CDR3 loop reads CASTVDTLIAGANVLTF. The CDR3 region has the DNA TGTGCCAGCACGGTGGACACGCTTATTGCTGGGGCCAACGTCCTGACTTTC.